This T cell receptor (beta chain) was captured by sequencing in a study of T cells in localized non-small cell lung cancer. Germline CDR1 and CDR2: SGHVS and FQNEAQ. The CDR3 is made up of 18 amino acids. Trimming shortened V by 5 bases and J by 0 bases, and 20 bases separated the two germline ends. About this clone itself: The antigen is not known.

Here immunoSEQ multiplex PCR was the method, and the copy in TCRdb shows in-frame clones only, minus some. This sample carries 12,000 or so clones, approximately 81% of them seen once, and the ten largest clones take around a fifth. Study-level results: Paired adjacent lung recovered a median approximately 57 of the top 100 tumor clones. Sequencing involved a lone tumor region, leaving heterogeneity possible. Highest T cell clonality was seen in uninvolved adjacent lung, surpassing that measured in tumor.

The starting material was peripheral blood, obtained before any cancer treatment. The chain employs TRBV7-8 and TRBJ1-3; TRBD1 is a possible D gene (5 bases). The sequence was obtained from a male donor aged 60 or older with stage I lung adenocarcinoma. CDR3 nucleotide sequence: TGTGCCAGCAGCCCCGGGGCCCGACAGCCCAACTCTGGAAACACCATATATTTT. Amino acid sequence: CASSPGARQPNSGNTIYF.